This paragraph covers one TCR beta chain sequence. These data originate in a study of technical replicates of blood from a few donors. This CDR3 contains 14 residues. The germline V gene has CDR1 MDHEN and CDR2 SYDVKM. V lost 9 bases, J lost 0 bases, and 15 bases lay in between. Produced via immunoSEQ multiplex PCR; TCRdb's table is partial and in-frame only. The top ten hold roughly 0.39% of the sample, which has tens of thousands of clones, around nine tenths seen once. The chain links TRBV28 to TRBJ2-7, with D perhaps matching TRBD2 (6 bases). The TCR comes from a human donor in good health. The source material was T cells isolated from PBMCs. CDR3 sequence: CASFKSGSSYEQYF. CDR3 in DNA: TGTGCCAGTTTTAAAAGCGGGTCCTCCTACGAGCAGTACTTC. The entire variable domain, with the rest obtained from reference TRBV28 and TRBJ2-7, is as follows: DVKVTQSSRYLVKRTGEKVFLECVQDMDHENMFWYRQDPGLGLRLIYFSYDVKMKEKGDIPEGYSVSREKKERFSLILESASTNQTSMYLCASFKSGSSYEQYFGPGTRLTVT.